Given below is one T cell receptor (beta chain) in context. Its target is unknown. Repertoires were generated with immunoSEQ multiplex PCR, while TCRdb's copy carries only in-frame clones and drops some. The sample lists around 370,000 clones, 92% occurring once. The sample originates from a study of Ad26.COV2.S vaccination and SARS-CoV-2 variants. Overall study findings and caveats: From the TCR breadth and depth analyses, total T cell responses may have been underestimated. For non-spike TCRs, breadth in vaccine recipients resembled that in placebo recipients.

Germline V gene data show CDR1 as LNHDA and CDR2 as SQIVND (reference sequence). The CDR3 contains 15 residues. V was cut by 6 bases and J by 4 bases, with 18 bases left in between. This chain uses TRBV19 with TRBJ2-5; weak D call: TRBD1 (6 bases). Source: peripheral blood, taken after recovery from COVID-19. This receptor was taken from a human donor who had recovered from COVID-19. CDR3 in DNA: TGTGCCAGTAGCCGCCGAGGGTCAGGGGCAGAGACCCAGTACTTC. Protein sequence: CASSRRGSGAETQYF.